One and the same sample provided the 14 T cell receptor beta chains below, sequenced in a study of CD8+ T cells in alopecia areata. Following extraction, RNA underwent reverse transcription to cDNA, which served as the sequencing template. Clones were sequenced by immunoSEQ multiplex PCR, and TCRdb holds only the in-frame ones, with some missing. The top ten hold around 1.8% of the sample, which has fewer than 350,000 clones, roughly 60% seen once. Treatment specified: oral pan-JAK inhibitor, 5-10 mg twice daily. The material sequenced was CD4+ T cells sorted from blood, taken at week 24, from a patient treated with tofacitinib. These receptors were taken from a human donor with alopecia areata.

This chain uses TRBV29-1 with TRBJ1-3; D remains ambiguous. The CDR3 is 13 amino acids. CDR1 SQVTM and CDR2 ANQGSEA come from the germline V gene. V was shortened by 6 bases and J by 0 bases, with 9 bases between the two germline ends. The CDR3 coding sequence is TGCAGCGTCACAAAACTCTCTGGAAACACCATATATTTT. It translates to CSVTKLSGNTIYF.

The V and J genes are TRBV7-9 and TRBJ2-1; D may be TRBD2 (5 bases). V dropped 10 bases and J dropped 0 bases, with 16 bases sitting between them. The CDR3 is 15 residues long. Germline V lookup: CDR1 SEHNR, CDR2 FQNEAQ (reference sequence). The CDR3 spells CATQPRGSSYNEQFF. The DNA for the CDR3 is TGTGCCACCCAGCCACGGGGAAGCTCCTACAATGAGCAGTTCTTC.

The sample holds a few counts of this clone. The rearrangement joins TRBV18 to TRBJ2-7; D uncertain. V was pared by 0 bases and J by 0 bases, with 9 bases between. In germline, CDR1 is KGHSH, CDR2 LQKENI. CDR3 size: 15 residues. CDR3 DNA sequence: TGTGCCAGCTCACCACCATCCGGTAGCTCCTACGAGCAGTACTTC. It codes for CASSPPSGSSYEQYF.

Here the CDR3 reads CAWSFFGGGPGGYTF. For the CDR3, the DNA is TGTGCCTGGAGTTTTTTCGGGGGTGGACCTGGTGGCTACACCTTC. This rearrangement joins TRBV30 to TRBJ1-2, with a tentative D call TRBD1 (5 bases). Germline lookup yields CDR1 GTSNPN and CDR2 SVGIG (reference sequence). The CDR3 has 15 amino acids. V lost 2 bases and J lost 7, with 20 bases in between.

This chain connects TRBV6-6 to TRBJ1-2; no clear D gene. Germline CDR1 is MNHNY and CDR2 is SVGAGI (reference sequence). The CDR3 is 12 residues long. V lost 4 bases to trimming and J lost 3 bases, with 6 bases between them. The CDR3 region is CASSSPYYGYTF. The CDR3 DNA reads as TGTGCCAGCAGTTCCCCTTACTATGGCTACACCTTC.

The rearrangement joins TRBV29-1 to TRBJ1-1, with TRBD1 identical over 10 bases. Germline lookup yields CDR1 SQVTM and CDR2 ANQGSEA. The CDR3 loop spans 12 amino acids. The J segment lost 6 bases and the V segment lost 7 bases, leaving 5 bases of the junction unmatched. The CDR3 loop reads CSGLDRGPEAFF. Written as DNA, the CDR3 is TGCAGCGGCCTAGACAGGGGGCCTGAAGCTTTCTTT.

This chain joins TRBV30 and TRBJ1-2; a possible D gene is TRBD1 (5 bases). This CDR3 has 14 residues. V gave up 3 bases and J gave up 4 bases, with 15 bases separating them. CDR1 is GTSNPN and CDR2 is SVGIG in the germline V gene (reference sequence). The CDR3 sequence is CAWSPGGITYGYTF. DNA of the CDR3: TGTGCCTGGAGCCCTGGGGGGATCACCTATGGCTACACCTTC.

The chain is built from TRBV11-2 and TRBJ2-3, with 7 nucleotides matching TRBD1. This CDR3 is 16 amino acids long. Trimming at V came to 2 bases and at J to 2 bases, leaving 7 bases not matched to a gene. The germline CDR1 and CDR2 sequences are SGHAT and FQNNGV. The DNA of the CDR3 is TGTGCCAGCAGCTTATTGACAGGGTCATTCACAGATACGCAGTATTTT. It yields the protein CASSLLTGSFTDTQYF.

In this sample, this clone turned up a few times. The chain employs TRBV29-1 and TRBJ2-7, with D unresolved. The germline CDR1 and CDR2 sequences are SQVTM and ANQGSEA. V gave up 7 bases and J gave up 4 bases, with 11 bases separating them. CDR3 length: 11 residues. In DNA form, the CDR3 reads TGCAGCGCTCCCATCTCATACGAGCAGTACTTC. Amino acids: CSAPISYEQYF.

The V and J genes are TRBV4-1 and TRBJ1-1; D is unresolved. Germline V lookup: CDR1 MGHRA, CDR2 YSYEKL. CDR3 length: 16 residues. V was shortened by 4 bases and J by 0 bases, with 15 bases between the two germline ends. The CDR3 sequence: CASSLSRTVMNTEAFF. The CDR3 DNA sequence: TGCGCCAGCAGCCTAAGCCGGACTGTCATGAACACTGAAGCTTTCTTT.

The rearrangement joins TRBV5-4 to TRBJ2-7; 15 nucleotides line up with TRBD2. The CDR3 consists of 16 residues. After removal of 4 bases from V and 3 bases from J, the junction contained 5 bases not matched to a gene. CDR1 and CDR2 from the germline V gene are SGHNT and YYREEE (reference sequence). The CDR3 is CASSGGTSGGIYEQYF. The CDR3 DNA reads TGTGCCAGCAGCGGCGGGACTAGCGGGGGGATCTACGAGCAGTACTTC.

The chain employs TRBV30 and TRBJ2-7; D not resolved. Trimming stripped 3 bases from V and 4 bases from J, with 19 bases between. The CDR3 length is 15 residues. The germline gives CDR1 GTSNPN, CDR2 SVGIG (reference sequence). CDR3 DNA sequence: TGTGCCTGGAGCCCTGGCACTCACCCCTCTTACGAGCAGTACTTC. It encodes CAWSPGTHPSYEQYF. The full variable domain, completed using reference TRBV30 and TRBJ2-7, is SQTIHQWPATLVQPVGSPLSLECTVEGTSNPNLYWYRQAAGRGLQLLFYSVGIGQISSEVPQNLSASRPQDRQFILSSKKLLLSDSGFYLCAWSPGTHPSYEQYFGPGTRLTVT.

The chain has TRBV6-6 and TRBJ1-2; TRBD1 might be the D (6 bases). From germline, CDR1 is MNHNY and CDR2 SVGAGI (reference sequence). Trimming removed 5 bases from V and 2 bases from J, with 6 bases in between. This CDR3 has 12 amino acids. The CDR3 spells CASSTGNYGYTF. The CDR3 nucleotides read TGTGCCAGCAGTACAGGGAACTATGGCTACACCTTC.

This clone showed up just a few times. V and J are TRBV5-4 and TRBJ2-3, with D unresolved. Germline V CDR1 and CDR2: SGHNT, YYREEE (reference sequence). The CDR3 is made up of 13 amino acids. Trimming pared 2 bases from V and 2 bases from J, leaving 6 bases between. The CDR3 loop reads CASSFDPTDTQYF. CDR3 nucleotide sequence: TGTGCCAGCAGCTTTGATCCCACAGATACGCAGTATTTT.